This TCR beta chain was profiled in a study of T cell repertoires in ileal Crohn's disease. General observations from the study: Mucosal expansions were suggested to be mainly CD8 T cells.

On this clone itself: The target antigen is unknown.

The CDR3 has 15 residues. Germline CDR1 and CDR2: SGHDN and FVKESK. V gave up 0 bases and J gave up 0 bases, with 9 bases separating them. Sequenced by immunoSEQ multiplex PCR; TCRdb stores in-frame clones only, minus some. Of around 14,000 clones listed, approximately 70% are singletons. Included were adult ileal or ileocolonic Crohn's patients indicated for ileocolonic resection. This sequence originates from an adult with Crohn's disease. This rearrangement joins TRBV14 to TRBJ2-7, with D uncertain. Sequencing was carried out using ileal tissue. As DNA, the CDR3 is TGTGCCAGCAGCCAAGAGTTGGTTTACTCCTACGAGCAGTACTTC. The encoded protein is CASSQELVYSYEQYF.